What follows is one T cell receptor beta chain and its context. This clonotype has ten or more counts. The antigen it recognizes is unknown. The record has no base qualities; no much larger clone is one base away. This entry comes from a study of T cell repertoires in cytomegalovirus infection (dated 2019 in TCRdb). Regarding the research as a whole: The HLA type of each donor mattered for the analysis, because public TCR beta signatures pointed to carriage of CMV infection along with the matching HLA type. Results the study describes overall, beyond this receptor: The ex vivo response was dominated by HLA-C-restricted CMV-specific TCR beta clonotypes, and the single most frequent clonotype in two of eight donors was supplied by these HLA-C-restricted clonotypes. In both this cohort and an independent cohort of approximately 350 donors, the cumulative frequency of public TCR beta family members distinguished carriers of CMV infection plus the relevant HLA type.

TCRdb names Illumina HiSeq 1500 as the instrument used. TCRdb reprocessed the public reads (quality trimming at Q25 with fastp, clone calling with MiXCR) and kept in-frame beta chains. Entries that share a CDR3 protein sequence are merged under the most common genes and DNA. The sample data list 150,000 to 190,000 distinct CDR3 sequences, and 23% of these were observed just once. The ten top clones hold about a tenth of the sample. Deletion took 3 bases off V and 4 bases off J, with a span of 12 bases between the germline ends. CDR1 and CDR2, looked up from the germline V gene, are SGHVS and FQNEAQ. The CDR3 goes from the cysteine to the phenylalanine over 14 residues. Here the CDR3 DNA is all that survives: 42 bases in frame from base 1.

Material for sequencing was PBMCs. The V and J segments used are TRBV7-8 and TRBJ2-5; a weak D assignment points to TRBD1 (5 bases agree). The sequence came from a human donor in good health (CMV status not recorded). Some clones in this sample may be carry-over from other donors' samples. The nucleotides are TGTGCCAGCAGCTTCGACAGATTGGGAGAGACCCAGTACTTC. This codes for CASSFDRLGETQYF.